This T cell receptor beta chain was identified in a study of neurological immune-mediated disorders. Study-level results: The expanded clones of different subjects shared no CDR3 amino acid sequences (suggesting private repertoires in all groups).

Per germline, CDR1 DFQATT and CDR2 SNEGSKA (reference sequence). The CDR3 sequence is 11 residues long. Trimming cost V 8 bases and J 3 bases, with 10 bases left between them. The table lists this clonotype with many counts. What it binds is unknown. With 10-nucleotide random UMIs included, cDNA was synthesized by 5'RACE. Via MiXCR, TCRdb re-called the 5' RACE reads, giving one row per CDR3 protein. The repertoire holds about 74,000 distinct CDR3 sequences, less than 5.5% seen once, with 7.4% in the top ten. The sequencing sample was made of PBMCs. The chain joins TRBV20-1 to TRBJ1-2; TRBD1 might be the D (5 bases). The TCR comes from a man between 18 and 29 years old with multiple sclerosis. CDR3 bases: TGCAGTCCCGGGGGGGACTATGGCTACACCTTC. Encoded protein: CSPGGDYGYTF.